This T cell receptor (beta chain) was profiled in a study of Graves' ophthalmopathy and Graves' hyperthyroidism. TCR beta CDR3 amplification used RNA transcripts. Following a first-round RT-PCR that used HTBI primers, a second-round multiplex PCR was carried out. TCRdb re-called the multiplex PCR reads through MiXCR, storing one row per CDR3 protein. The sample consists of more than 550,000 distinct CDR3 sequences, under 50% of them appearing once. About this clonotype itself: Its antigen is unidentified.

Overall study results and limits: Most expanded clonotypes from thyroid (those above 0.001 frequency) were also found in blood. For separating ophthalmopathy from stable hyperthyroidism, a 13-signature model gave around 86% sensitivity and roughly 83% specificity.

The CDR3 is 15 amino acids. CDR1 is DFQATT and CDR2 is SNEGSKA in the germline V gene (reference sequence). V trimming: 0 bases; J trimming: 3 bases; junction bases outside the gene matches: 2. Input material: peripheral blood. The rearrangement joins TRBV20-1 to TRBJ2-6; 7 bases fit TRBD2. The clonotype comes from an adult man with Graves' ophthalmopathy. CDR3 in amino acids: CSAREGDYGANVLTF. In nucleotides, the CDR3 is TGCAGTGCTAGAGAGGGGGACTATGGGGCCAACGTCCTGACTTTC.